These T cell receptor beta chains were read from a single sample in a study of blood T cell repertoires in COVID-19. The assay was immunoSEQ multiplex PCR, and TCRdb's table has in-frame clones only and misses some. Of about 140,000 clones detected, around 80% appear once; the ten largest clones hold roughly 9.7%. The specimen was peripheral blood. These receptors came from a man aged 60-69 years who had recovered from COVID-19. Both conserved end residues are part of each CDR3. The D gene is left open where the match is weak. Size is stated for part of the rows, as once, few or many counts, or as a class when the clone is expanded.

CDR3 protein: CASSIGSQGDEQFF
CDR3 DNA: TGTGCCAGTAGTATAGGCTCCCAGGGGGATGAGCAGTTCTTC
J gene: TRBJ2-1
clone size: NA
V gene: TRBV19
D gene: TRBD1

CDR3 protein: CASSSPGQGRNEQFF
CDR3 DNA: TGTGCCAGCAGTTCGCCCGGACAGGGCCGAAATGAGCAGTTCTTC
J gene: TRBJ2-1
clone size: NA
V gene: TRBV11-1
D gene: TRBD1

CDR3 protein: CASSELAGGQNEQFF
CDR3 DNA: TGTGCCAGCAGTGAATTGGCGGGGGGGCAAAATGAGCAGTTCTTC
J gene: TRBJ2-1
clone size: NA
V gene: TRBV2
D gene: TRBD2

CDR3 protein: CAISPGDSGANVLTF
CDR3 DNA: TGTGCCATCAGTCCGGGGGACTCTGGGGCCAACGTCCTGACTTTC
J gene: TRBJ2-6
clone size: NA
V gene: TRBV10-3
D gene: NA

CDR3 protein: CAISPTGLNTEAFF
CDR3 DNA: TGTGCCATCAGTCCGACAGGATTGAACACTGAAGCTTTCTTT
J gene: TRBJ1-1
clone size: NA
V gene: TRBV10-3
D gene: NA

CDR3 protein: CASSRTGPGGNIQYF
CDR3 DNA: TGTGCCAGCAGCCGGACAGGGCCAGGGGGAAACATTCAGTACTTC
J gene: TRBJ2-4
clone size: NA
V gene: TRBV6-6
D gene: TRBD1

CDR3 protein: CASSGSRDRGFLTGELFF
CDR3 DNA: TGTGCCAGCAGTGGCTCCCGTGACAGGGGGTTTCTGACCGGGGAGCTGTTTTTT
J gene: TRBJ2-2
clone size: few
V gene: TRBV28
D gene: TRBD1

CDR3 protein: CSVEEQGAIGYTF
CDR3 DNA: TGCAGCGTTGAAGAACAGGGGGCAATTGGCTACACCTTC
J gene: TRBJ1-2
clone size: few
V gene: TRBV29-1
D gene: TRBD1

CDR3 protein: CASSQATGDQQPQHF
CDR3 DNA: TGTGCCAGCAGCCAAGCCACAGGGGACCAGCAGCCCCAGCATTTT
J gene: TRBJ1-5
clone size: few
V gene: TRBV3-1/TRBV3-2
D gene: TRBD1

CDR3 protein: CASSFNRGNYGYTF
CDR3 DNA: TGTGCCAGCAGCTTCAACAGGGGAAACTATGGCTACACCTTC
J gene: TRBJ1-2
clone size: NA
V gene: TRBV5-4
D gene: TRBD1

CDR3 protein: CASSVRLNTGELFF
CDR3 DNA: TGTGCCAGCAGTGTAAGACTAAACACCGGGGAGCTGTTTTTT
J gene: TRBJ2-2
clone size: NA
V gene: TRBV6-4
D gene: NA

CDR3 protein: CASSTGLSGELFF
CDR3 DNA: TGTGCCAGCAGCACGGGACTCTCCGGGGAGCTGTTTTTT
J gene: TRBJ2-2
clone size: NA
V gene: TRBV6-5
D gene: NA

CDR3 protein: CASSSGTLLEAFF
CDR3 DNA: TGTGCCAGCAGTTCCGGGACACTCCTTGAAGCTTTCTTT
J gene: TRBJ1-1
clone size: once
V gene: TRBV6-5
D gene: NA

CDR3 protein: CATSDGTSGRGTGELFF
CDR3 DNA: TGTGCCACCAGTGATGGGACTAGCGGGAGAGGAACCGGGGAGCTGTTTTTT
J gene: TRBJ2-2
clone size: NA
V gene: TRBV24-1
D gene: TRBD2

CDR3 protein: CASSLSDISSGNTIYF
CDR3 DNA: TGCGCCAGCAGCCTATCTGACATCAGCTCTGGAAACACCATATATTTT
J gene: TRBJ1-3
clone size: NA
V gene: TRBV5-1
D gene: NA

CDR3 protein: CATSRQGRGEQYF
CDR3 DNA: TGTGCCACCAGCAGGCAGGGGAGGGGGGAGCAGTACTTC
J gene: TRBJ2-7
clone size: NA
V gene: TRBV15
D gene: NA

CDR3 protein: CASSFRWGQGNEKLFF
CDR3 DNA: TGTGCCAGCAGTTTTCGCTGGGGACAGGGGAATGAAAAACTGTTTTTT
J gene: TRBJ1-4
clone size: once
V gene: TRBV28
D gene: TRBD1

CDR3 protein: CASRSISRDGYTF
CDR3 DNA: TGTGCCAGCAGATCGATATCGCGGGATGGCTACACCTTC
J gene: TRBJ1-2
clone size: few
V gene: TRBV28
D gene: NA

CDR3 protein: CASSLAGTRAETQYF
CDR3 DNA: TGCGCCAGCAGCTTAGCCGGGACAAGGGCAGAGACCCAGTACTTC
J gene: TRBJ2-5
clone size: NA
V gene: TRBV5-1
D gene: NA

CDR3 protein: CAISEVRGGSPPDEKLFF
CDR3 DNA: TGTGCCATCAGTGAGGTGCGCGGAGGGTCCCCGCCGGATGAAAAACTGTTTTTT
J gene: TRBJ1-4
clone size: once
V gene: TRBV10-3
D gene: NA

CDR3 protein: CAGSMTSGSSLFF
CDR3 DNA: TGTGCCGGTAGCATGACTAGCGGGAGTTCGCTGTTTTTT
J gene: TRBJ2-2
clone size: NA
V gene: TRBV19
D gene: TRBD2

CDR3 protein: CAWSGGSPLHF
CDR3 DNA: TGTGCCTGGAGCGGTGGTTCACCCCTCCACTTT
J gene: TRBJ1-6
clone size: NA
V gene: TRBV30
D gene: NA

CDR3 protein: CATSPIEGAANSPLHF
CDR3 DNA: TGTGCCACCAGTCCCATCGAGGGGGCCGCCAATTCACCCCTCCACTTT
J gene: TRBJ1-6
clone size: once
V gene: TRBV10-3
D gene: TRBD1

CDR3 protein: CASSSPRIAGYNEQFF
CDR3 DNA: TGTGCCAGCAGCTCCCCTCGAATCGCGGGGTACAATGAGCAGTTCTTC
J gene: TRBJ2-1
clone size: NA
V gene: TRBV9
D gene: NA

CDR3 protein: CASSLITGGSTEAFF
CDR3 DNA: TGTGCCAGCAGTCTTATTACAGGGGGCTCCACTGAAGCTTTCTTT
J gene: TRBJ1-1
clone size: NA
V gene: TRBV6-5
D gene: TRBD1

CDR3 protein: CASSVDTGSYNEQFF
CDR3 DNA: TGTGCCAGCAGCGTAGATACAGGGTCCTACAATGAGCAGTTCTTC
J gene: TRBJ2-1
clone size: once
V gene: TRBV9
D gene: NA

CDR3 protein: CASSEANSPGVQPQHF
CDR3 DNA: TGTGCCAGCAGTGAAGCTAACAGCCCGGGGGTTCAGCCCCAGCATTTT
J gene: TRBJ1-5
clone size: NA
V gene: TRBV6-1
D gene: NA

CDR3 protein: CATSEVGGGNQPQHF
CDR3 DNA: TGTGCCACCAGTGAGGTAGGAGGTGGGAATCAGCCCCAGCATTTT
J gene: TRBJ1-5
clone size: NA
V gene: TRBV24-1
D gene: NA

CDR3 protein: CASTYTSGGRETQYF
CDR3 DNA: TGTGCCAGCACATATACTAGCGGGGGTCGCGAGACCCAGTACTTC
J gene: TRBJ2-5
clone size: NA
V gene: TRBV19
D gene: TRBD2

CDR3 protein: CASRLTSGDEQFF
CDR3 DNA: TGTGCCAGCAGACTAACTAGCGGGGATGAGCAGTTCTTC
J gene: TRBJ2-1
clone size: few
V gene: TRBV6-4
D gene: TRBD2

CDR3 protein: CASTQGQGIDEQFF
CDR3 DNA: TGTGCCAGCACCCAGGGACAGGGAATCGATGAGCAGTTCTTC
J gene: TRBJ2-1
clone size: few
V gene: TRBV6-5
D gene: TRBD1

CDR3 protein: CASSQGGAGVPYEQYF
CDR3 DNA: TGTGCCAGCAGCCAAGGCGGAGCGGGAGTGCCCTACGAGCAGTACTTC
J gene: TRBJ2-7
clone size: NA
V gene: TRBV3-1/TRBV3-2
D gene: TRBD2

CDR3 protein: CASTWTGATEAFF
CDR3 DNA: TGTGCCAGCACTTGGACAGGGGCCACTGAAGCTTTCTTT
J gene: TRBJ1-1
clone size: few
V gene: TRBV11-1
D gene: TRBD1

CDR3 protein: CASSPLGSGGAYGGETQYF
CDR3 DNA: TGTGCCAGCAGCCCTCTCGGTAGCGGGGGGGCGTATGGCGGAGAGACCCAGTACTTC
J gene: TRBJ2-5
clone size: NA
V gene: TRBV11-2
D gene: TRBD2

CDR3 protein: CAISSGPGQAYEQYF
CDR3 DNA: TGTGCCATCAGTTCAGGTCCGGGACAGGCCTACGAGCAGTACTTC
J gene: TRBJ2-7
clone size: NA
V gene: TRBV10-3
D gene: TRBD1

CDR3 protein: CASSTGSGEQYF
CDR3 DNA: TGTGCCAGCAGCACCGGGAGCGGCGAGCAGTACTTC
J gene: TRBJ2-7
clone size: NA
V gene: TRBV28
D gene: NA

CDR3 protein: CASSALDSDNQPQHF
CDR3 DNA: TGTGCCAGCAGTGCTCTGGACAGTGATAATCAGCCCCAGCATTTT
J gene: TRBJ1-5
clone size: NA
V gene: TRBV2
D gene: NA

CDR3 protein: CASSLVEEGYNEQFF
CDR3 DNA: TGTGCCAGCAGCTTAGTCGAGGAGGGGTACAATGAGCAGTTCTTC
J gene: TRBJ2-1
clone size: NA
V gene: TRBV13
D gene: NA

CDR3 protein: CASRQGLRSNQPQHF
CDR3 DNA: TGTGCCAGCAGGCAGGGGCTACGGAGCAATCAGCCCCAGCATTTT
J gene: TRBJ1-5
clone size: NA
V gene: TRBV2
D gene: NA

CDR3 protein: CASSTQTGGSTEAFF
CDR3 DNA: TGTGCCAGTAGTACCCAGACAGGGGGCTCGACTGAAGCTTTCTTT
J gene: TRBJ1-1
clone size: NA
V gene: TRBV19
D gene: TRBD1

CDR3 protein: CASSPRQGRNEQFF
CDR3 DNA: TGTGCCAGTAGCCCCCGACAGGGTAGGAATGAGCAGTTCTTC
J gene: TRBJ2-1
clone size: NA
V gene: TRBV19
D gene: TRBD1

CDR3 protein: CASSQVGRGGRKGEQFF
CDR3 DNA: TGTGCCAGCAGCCAAGTAGGGAGGGGGGGGAGAAAGGGTGAGCAGTTCTTC
J gene: TRBJ2-1
clone size: NA
V gene: TRBV3-1/TRBV3-2
D gene: NA

CDR3 protein: CSVSYGGTSSYEQYF
CDR3 DNA: TGCAGCGTCTCGTATGGCGGGACGAGCTCCTACGAGCAGTACTTC
J gene: TRBJ2-7
clone size: NA
V gene: TRBV29-1
D gene: NA

CDR3 protein: CASSSGFRGSEAFF
CDR3 DNA: TGTGCCAGCAGCTCGGGCTTCAGGGGGTCTGAAGCTTTCTTT
J gene: TRBJ1-1
clone size: NA
V gene: TRBV6-2/TRBV6-3
D gene: TRBD1

CDR3 protein: CATSRDRVNYGYTF
CDR3 DNA: TGTGCCACCAGCAGAGACAGGGTAAACTATGGCTACACCTTC
J gene: TRBJ1-2
clone size: few
V gene: TRBV15
D gene: NA

CDR3 protein: CASSPGSRQQTQYF
CDR3 DNA: TGTGCCAGCAGCCCGGGGAGCCGTCAGCAGACCCAGTACTTC
J gene: TRBJ2-5
clone size: NA
V gene: TRBV11-3
D gene: NA

CDR3 protein: CASSLVENGQETQYF
CDR3 DNA: TGCGCCAGCAGCTTGGTGGAGAACGGGCAAGAGACCCAGTACTTC
J gene: TRBJ2-5
clone size: NA
V gene: TRBV5-1
D gene: NA

CDR3 protein: CASSPQSGGRFDTQYF
CDR3 DNA: TGTGCCAGCAGCCCCCAGAGCGGGGGGAGGTTTGATACGCAGTATTTT
J gene: TRBJ2-3
clone size: NA
V gene: TRBV7-2
D gene: TRBD2

CDR3 protein: CASSYSSLNTGELFF
CDR3 DNA: TGTGCCAGCAGTTACAGCAGCCTGAACACCGGGGAGCTGTTTTTT
J gene: TRBJ2-2
clone size: few
V gene: TRBV7-3
D gene: NA

CDR3 protein: CASNRVPQETQYF
CDR3 DNA: TGTGCCAGCAACCGGGTCCCCCAAGAGACCCAGTACTTC
J gene: TRBJ2-5
clone size: NA
V gene: TRBV2
D gene: NA

CDR3 protein: CASSPEGLAGKETQYF
CDR3 DNA: TGCGCCAGCAGCCCGGAAGGACTAGCGGGAAAAGAGACCCAGTACTTC
J gene: TRBJ2-5
clone size: few
V gene: TRBV5-1
D gene: TRBD2

CDR3 protein: CASSWRGNEQFF
CDR3 DNA: TGTGCCAGCAGTTGGCGCGGCAATGAGCAGTTCTTC
J gene: TRBJ2-1
clone size: few
V gene: TRBV28
D gene: NA

CDR3 protein: CASSADSFYEKLFF
CDR3 DNA: TGTGCCAGCAGTGCGGACAGTTTTTATGAAAAACTGTTTTTT
J gene: TRBJ1-4
clone size: NA
V gene: TRBV2
D gene: NA